What follows describes a single T cell receptor beta chain. Antigen: not known. These data originate in a study of circulating and synovial CD4+ cells in juvenile arthritis. Study observations and caveats: Some such blood samples were as oligoclonal as synovium. Circulating pathogenic-like lymphocytes shared a substantially higher fraction of CDR3 sequences with synovium than bulk blood. The pathogenic-like versus bulk T cell difference escaped Vbeta family analysis.

Profiled with immunoSEQ multiplex PCR; TCRdb holds only in-frame clones, not every one. The repertoire holds fewer than 40,000 clones, 85% to 95% seen once, with 2.9% in the top ten. Material for sequencing was CD4+ T cells from blood. The clonotype was recovered from a human donor with juvenile idiopathic arthritis.

The chain's CDR3 is CASSQDGTNEKLFF. DNA of the CDR3: TGCGCCAGCAGCCAAGACGGGACTAATGAAAAACTGTTTTTT. The rearrangement links TRBV4-1 to TRBJ1-4; D is unresolved. V was clipped by 0 bases and J by 2 bases, with 4 bases between them. Germline CDR1 MGHRA, CDR2 YSYEKL. CDR3 length: 14 residues.